Following are 24 T cell receptor beta chains from one sample sequenced in a study of cytomegalovirus exposure and HLA in healthy donors. In the PCR, 60 Vbeta and 13 Jbeta primers were used. Only in-frame clones appear in the TCRdb table, and some are missing; sequencing was by immunoSEQ multiplex PCR. The data show about 210,000 clones, with around four fifths seen just once and 10% to 13% held by the top ten. Sequencing was performed on PBMCs. These receptors were obtained from a woman in her forties or fifties in good health and CMV-seropositive.

V is TRBV2 and J is TRBJ1-2; 7 nucleotides align to TRBD1. Germline V lookup: CDR1 SNHLY, CDR2 FYNNEI. The V gene end was trimmed by 6 bases and the J gene end by 4 bases; junction bases not matched to a gene: 5. The CDR3 is made up of 13 amino acids. The CDR3 nucleotides are TGTGCCAGCAGCGGACAGGAGGTCTATGGCTACACCTTC. Its protein product is CASSGQEVYGYTF.

There are a few counts of this clone. V usage is TRBV5-1 and J usage is TRBJ1-4; the match to TRBD1 covers 9 bases. The V gene's germline CDR1 is SGHRS and CDR2 YFSETQ. The CDR3 consists of 14 residues. Losses at the gene ends were 4 bases for V and 4 bases for J; bases not matched to a gene: 2. The CDR3 coding sequence is TGCGCCAGCAGCCAGGGACAGGGTAATGAAAAACTGTTTTTT. Amino acid sequence: CASSQGQGNEKLFF.

This clone was counted many times. The chain joins TRBV6-4 to TRBJ2-3, with D unclear. This CDR3 comprises 14 residues. CDR1 is MRHNA, CDR2 SNTAGT, per germline. V lost 6 bases, J lost 5 bases, and 15 bases lay in between. CDR3 sequence reads: CASSEAYGLDTQYF. The CDR3 coding sequence is TGTGCCAGCAGCGAAGCGTACGGTCTAGATACGCAGTATTTT.

This rearrangement joins TRBV30 to TRBJ1-1, with TRBD1 as a possible D gene (5 bases). V lost 5 bases and J 4 bases, leaving 20 bases between the germline ends. CDR1 is GTSNPN and CDR2 is SVGIG in the germline V gene (reference sequence). The CDR3 consists of 15 residues. CDR3 bases: TGTGCCTGGGGAGGGGAACAGGCTGGTGTCACTGAAGCTTTCTTT. This translates into CAWGGEQAGVTEAFF.

V and J are TRBV30 and TRBJ2-5; no firm D call. Per germline, CDR1 GTSNPN and CDR2 SVGIG (reference sequence). The CDR3 loop spans 15 amino acids. The V gene lost 1 base and the J gene lost 5 bases, with 17 bases spanning the gap. The CDR3, as DNA: TGTGCCTGGAGTGGGCCCCAACAAGAATGGGAGACCCAGTACTTC. It is translated as CAWSGPQQEWETQYF. Together with reference TRBV30 and TRBJ2-5, the CDR3 gives the full variable domain: SQTIHQWPATLVQPVGSPLSLECTVEGTSNPNLYWYRQAAGRGLQLLFYSVGIGQISSEVPQNLSASRPQDRQFILSSKKLLLSDSGFYLCAWSGPQQEWETQYFGPGTRLLVL.

The chain joins TRBV9 to TRBJ2-6; a possible D gene is TRBD2 (7 bases). V was pared by 2 bases and J by 2 bases, with 17 bases between. The CDR3 consists of 18 residues. Germline V CDR1 and CDR2: SGDLS, YYNGEE. The CDR3 DNA sequence: TGTGCCAGCAGCGTGTTGACGGGGGGCGCGGCTGGGGCCAACGTCCTGACTTTC. Translating it yields CASSVLTGGAAGANVLTF.

The V and J genes are TRBV19 and TRBJ2-3; TRBD1 agrees at 10 bases. CDR1 and CDR2 (germline): LNHDA, SQIVND (reference sequence). The CDR3 runs to 14 residues. After removal of 10 bases from V and 3 bases from J, the junction contained 7 bases not matched to a gene. The CDR3 DNA is TGTGCCACACGGGACAGGGGAGAAACAGATACGCAGTATTTT. Translation gives CATRDRGETDTQYF.

This chain links TRBV5-4 with TRBJ1-2; a weak D match, TRBD1 (6 bases). Germline loops: CDR1 SGHNT, CDR2 YYREEE (reference sequence). The CDR3 is 14 amino acids. V was shortened by 5 bases and J by 3 bases, with 14 bases between the two germline ends. The CDR3 loop is CASSHRTEDYGYTF. CDR3 nucleotide sequence: TGTGCCAGCAGTCACCGGACAGAGGACTATGGCTACACCTTC.

J is TRBJ1-4 and V is TRBV5-1, with D possibly being TRBD1 (6 bases). The CDR3 has 16 amino acids. CDR1 is SGHRS, CDR2 YFSETQ, per germline. Trimming removed 5 bases from V and 8 bases from J, with 22 bases in between. The DNA for the CDR3 is TGCGCCAGCAGGGTTTGGGGTTCAGGGGCGGAAGAAAAACTGTTTTTT. This translates into CASRVWGSGAEEKLFF.

This clone was detected once. The chain carries TRBV21-1 and TRBJ1-5; the tabulated D call, TRBD1, remains unverified against the DNA. TRBV21-1 is a pseudogene segment. This CDR3 comprises 18 residues. The CDR3 region has the DNA TGTGCCAGCAGCAAAAATACCAGGGGTGGTCGTGGCAATCAGCCCCAGCATTTT. Translating it yields CASSKNTRGGRGNQPQHF.

The chain has TRBV29-1 and TRBJ1-6; TRBD1 matches at 8 bases. CDR1 is SQVTM and CDR2 is ANQGSEA in the germline V gene. The CDR3 extends over 13 amino acids. V shed 7 bases, J shed 4 bases, and the junction held 3 bases outside the gene matches. The CDR3 is CSARTGYNSPLHF. In DNA form, the CDR3 reads TGCAGCGCTCGGACAGGGTATAATTCACCCCTCCACTTT.

The chain combines TRBV4-1 with TRBJ1-1; maybe TRBD1 (6 bases). The ends were cut back, 0 bases at V and 1 base at J, with 9 bases in the middle. The germline CDR1 and CDR2 sequences are MGHRA and YSYEKL. This CDR3 has 15 amino acids. The CDR3 reads CASSQEGAQNTEAFF. CDR3 DNA sequence: TGCGCCAGCAGCCAAGAGGGGGCGCAGAACACTGAAGCTTTCTTT.

The chain has TRBV18 and TRBJ1-1; 10 nucleotides match TRBD1. Trimming removed 2 bases from V and 5 bases from J; junction bases left unmatched: 8. CDR1 and CDR2 (germline): KGHSH, LQKENI. The CDR3 runs 16 residues. The CDR3 DNA reads as TGTGCCAGCTCACCATTGGGGGACAGGGGTCGGACTGAAGCTTTCTTT. Amino acids: CASSPLGDRGRTEAFF.

This clone was detected a few times. The rearrangement uses TRBV6-6 and TRBJ2-6, with a tentative D call TRBD2 (6 bases). This CDR3 has 16 amino acids. Germline CDR1 reads MNHNY; CDR2 reads SVGAGI (reference sequence). V lost 0 bases and J 0 bases, leaving 6 bases between the germline ends. Written as DNA, the CDR3 is TGTGCCAGCAGTTACTCGGGGGGCTCTGGGGCCAACGTCCTGACTTTC. Amino acids: CASSYSGGSGANVLTF.

This clone is a singleton in its sample. V usage is TRBV6-5 and J usage is TRBJ1-1; TRBD1 matches 8 bases. Looked up from germline, CDR1 is MNHEY and CDR2 is SVGAGI. CDR3 length equals 14 residues. V was clipped by 5 bases and J by 0 bases; unmatched bases: 2. The CDR3 coding sequence is TGTGCCAGCAGTATGGACAGGGTGAACACTGAAGCTTTCTTT. It encodes CASSMDRVNTEAFF.

There are a few counts of this clone. The chain is built from TRBV27 and TRBJ2-5, with D possibly matching TRBD1 (8 bases). With 0 bases removed from V and 5 bases from J, the gap between germline ends came to 13 bases. Germline CDR1 is MNHEY and CDR2 is SMNVEV (reference sequence). There are 15 residues in the CDR3. The CDR3 DNA reads as TGTGCCAGCAGTTTATCAGGACAGGGAGGGGAGACCCAGTACTTC. Amino acid sequence: CASSLSGQGGETQYF.

The V gene is TRBV5-1, the J gene TRBJ1-3, with 9 bases aligning to TRBD1. Germline assignment: CDR1 SGHRS and CDR2 YFSETQ. The CDR3 has 16 amino acids. J lost 7 bases, V lost 0 bases, and 8 bases had no gene match. The CDR3 DNA reads as TGCGCCAGCAGCTTGGCGGGGACAGGGAATCGCAACACCATATATTTT. Its translation: CASSLAGTGNRNTIYF.

V is TRBV6-1 and J is TRBJ2-1, with a tentative D call TRBD2 (5 bases). Trimming cost V 6 bases and J 0 bases, with 12 bases left between them. The length of the CDR3 is 15 residues. CDR1 and CDR2 from the germline V gene are MNHNS and SASEGT. The CDR3 spells CASRGFGISYNEQFF. The CDR3 DNA sequence: TGTGCCAGCAGGGGTTTCGGGATCTCCTACAATGAGCAGTTCTTC.

This sequence joins TRBV6-1 and TRBJ1-5; D is possibly TRBD1 (6 bases). The CDR3 is made up of 20 amino acids. The germline gives CDR1 MNHNS, CDR2 SASEGT. V lost 4 bases and J 5 bases, leaving 30 bases between the germline ends. The DNA of the CDR3 is TGTGCCAGCAGTGGAACGGTTTTACGACTCCTTCCCGACAGGCATCAGCCCCAGCATTTT. Encoded protein: CASSGTVLRLLPDRHQPQHF.

The chain employs TRBV6-5 and TRBJ2-7; D is uncertain. The length of the CDR3 is 13 residues. Trimming cost V 6 bases and J 5 bases, with 14 bases left between them. CDR1 and CDR2 (germline): MNHEY, SVGAGI. The CDR3 sequence is CASRSGRHHEQYF. The CDR3 DNA sequence: TGTGCCAGCAGGTCCGGAAGACATCACGAGCAGTACTTC.

The chain has TRBV5-1 and TRBJ1-1; D remains unclear. Trimming shortened V by 0 bases and J by 1 base, and 4 bases separated the two germline ends. In germline, CDR1 is SGHRS, CDR2 YFSETQ. The CDR3 runs to 13 residues. Here the CDR3 DNA reads TGCGCCAGCAGCTTGGCCGGGAACACTGAAGCTTTCTTT. It yields the protein CASSLAGNTEAFF.

The chain uses TRBV19 and TRBJ1-1, with 10 bases aligning to TRBD1. CDR3 length: 16 amino acids. J was trimmed by 0 bases and V by 5 bases; bases with no gene match: 6. Looked up from germline, CDR1 is LNHDA and CDR2 is SQIVND (reference sequence). CDR3 sequence (DNA): TGTGCCAGTAGTTCTCGGGACAGGGGCATGAACACTGAAGCTTTCTTT. Its protein product is CASSSRDRGMNTEAFF.

J is TRBJ1-1 and V is TRBV5-5; possibly TRBD1 for D (6 bases). The CDR3 loop spans 12 amino acids. Trimming left V 4 bases short and J 8 bases short, with 12 bases between. Germline loops: CDR1 SGHKS, CDR2 YYEKEE (reference sequence). CDR3 amino acids: CASSVYDREAFF. CDR3 coding DNA: TGTGCCAGCAGCGTATATGACAGGGAAGCTTTCTTT.

A single count supports this clone. This chain uses TRBV9 with TRBJ2-3; no clear D gene. V was cut by 0 bases and J by 0 bases, with 8 bases left in between. The germline V gene has CDR1 SGDLS and CDR2 YYNGEE. This CDR3 has 15 amino acids. CDR3 in amino acids: CASSVVPTSTDTQYF. The CDR3 bases are TGTGCCAGCAGCGTAGTGCCTACTAGCACAGATACGCAGTATTTT.